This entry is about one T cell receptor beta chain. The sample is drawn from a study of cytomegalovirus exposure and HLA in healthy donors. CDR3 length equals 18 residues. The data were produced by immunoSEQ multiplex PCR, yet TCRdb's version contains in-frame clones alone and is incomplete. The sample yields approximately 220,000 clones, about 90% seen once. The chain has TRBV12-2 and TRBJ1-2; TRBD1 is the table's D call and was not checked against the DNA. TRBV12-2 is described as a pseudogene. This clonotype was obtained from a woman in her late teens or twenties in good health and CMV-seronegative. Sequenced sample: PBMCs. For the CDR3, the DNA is TGTGCAAGTCGCTTAGATGATTGCCGTGGGCAGAAACTCTATGGCTACACCTTC. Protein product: CASRLDDCRGQKLYGYTF.